This entry lists 24 T cell receptor beta chains sequenced from one sample in a study of shared clonotypes between healthy human individuals. Clones were read by immunoSEQ multiplex PCR, and TCRdb kept only the in-frame ones, dropping some. The table has about 1 million clones, around 74% seen once. Sequencing used memory CD4+ T cells sorted from blood. Sample subset: CD45RA-negative fraction. The receptors come from a man aged 18-30 years in good health.

This rearrangement joins TRBV19 to TRBJ2-3; D not resolved. The germline CDR1 and CDR2 sequences are LNHDA and SQIVND (reference sequence). This CDR3 is built from 15 residues. The V end was cut by 3 bases, the J end by 0 bases, with 10 bases between. Here the CDR3 DNA reads TGTGCCAGTAGTATTTTTATGGCTAGCACAGATACGCAGTATTTT. As protein: CASSIFMASTDTQYF.

In regard to this clone: The same CDR3 also results from other DNA sequences found in this sample. The chain has TRBV30 and TRBJ2-3, with TRBD2 matching over 9 bases. CDR1 and CDR2 from the germline V gene are GTSNPN and SVGIG (reference sequence). The CDR3 runs to 14 residues. Trimming cost V 1 base and J 3 bases; bases outside gene matches: 2. The CDR3 reads CAWSGGLATDTQYF. CDR3 nucleotide sequence: TGTGCCTGGAGTGGGGGACTAGCAACAGATACGCAGTATTTT.

The V gene is TRBV6-5, the J gene TRBJ1-6; tentative D call: TRBD1 (5 bases). The CDR3 length is 14 residues. Germline CDR1 is MNHEY and CDR2 is SVGAGI. Trimming shortened V by 4 bases and J by 4 bases, and 8 bases separated the two germline ends. The CDR3 spells CASSSRGYNSPLHF. The CDR3, as DNA: TGTGCCAGCAGTTCGAGGGGTTATAATTCACCCCTCCACTTT.

The rearrangement joins TRBV6-1 to TRBJ2-3, with D possibly being TRBD1 or TRBD2 (7 bases each). V was cut by 2 bases and J by 0 bases, with 18 bases left in between. Germline V gene data show CDR1 as MNHNS and CDR2 as SASEGT. The CDR3 runs 18 residues. As DNA, the CDR3 is TGTGCCAGCAGTGAAATAGGGGGCCTAGCGGCCAGCACAGATACGCAGTATTTT. Protein product: CASSEIGGLAASTDTQYF.

CDR3 in amino acids: CASSLGRYGGSTDTQYF. DNA of the CDR3: TGTGCCAGCAGCTTAGGGAGATACGGGGGGAGCACAGATACGCAGTATTTT. The chain recombines TRBV7-8 with TRBJ2-3; the match to TRBD2 covers 7 bases. The J segment lost 0 bases and the V segment lost 1 base, leaving 7 bases of the junction unmatched. The CDR3 is 17 amino acids. The germline CDR1 and CDR2 sequences are SGHVS and FQNEAQ.

The gene calls are TRBV4-1 and TRBJ1-1; 7 bases match TRBD1. The trim removed 0 bases at V and 3 bases at J, leaving 7 bases unmatched. CDR3 length equals 16 residues. Per germline, CDR1 MGHRA and CDR2 YSYEKL. CDR3 DNA sequence: TGCGCCAGCAGCCAAGATAGGGGGCGGGGGGACACTGAAGCTTTCTTT. This translates into CASSQDRGRGDTEAFF.

The chain joins TRBV9 to TRBJ2-3, with 9 nucleotides matching TRBD2. The CDR3 runs to 16 residues. Germline trimming cut 4 bases from V and 0 bases from J; bases unmatched to any gene: 6. CDR1 is SGDLS and CDR2 is YYNGEE in the germline V gene. CDR3 coding DNA: TGTGCCAGCAGCCCAAGCGGGGGGCGTAGCACAGATACGCAGTATTTT. Translating it yields CASSPSGGRSTDTQYF.

The J gene is TRBJ2-2, the V gene TRBV6-5, with 9 bases identical to TRBD2. This CDR3 region has 15 residues. J gave up 7 bases and V 6 bases, and 9 bases lay outside the gene matches. The V gene's germline CDR1 is MNHEY and CDR2 SVGAGI. The CDR3 nucleotides are TGTGCCAGCAGACGTAGCGGGGGCGCGATCGGGGAGCTGTTTTTT. Its protein product is CASRRSGGAIGELFF.

The chain employs TRBV5-1 and TRBJ2-7; D tentatively fits TRBD1 or TRBD2 (5 bases each). This CDR3 has 14 residues. Trimming removed 5 bases from V and 4 bases from J, with 16 bases in between. Germline lookup yields CDR1 SGHRS and CDR2 YFSETQ. DNA of the CDR3: TGCGCCAGCAGTGACCGGGACGGGTTTTACGAGCAGTACTTC. It codes for CASSDRDGFYEQYF.

This rearrangement joins TRBV21-1 to TRBJ2-7; TRBD1 reflects the table's D call only, with no check against the DNA. TRBV21-1 is designated a pseudogene. The CDR3 is made up of 15 amino acids. The CDR3 sequence: CASSPWSDTRYEQYF. For the CDR3, the DNA is TGTGCCAGCAGCCCCTGGTCGGACACCAGGTACGAGCAGTACTTC.

This clone was recorded a few times. J is TRBJ2-1 and V is TRBV10-3; D tentatively reads TRBD1 or TRBD2 (6 bases each). V was clipped by 10 bases and J by 5 bases, with 18 bases between them. In germline, CDR1 is ENHRY, CDR2 SYGVKD. CDR3 length: 14 amino acids. CDR3 protein: CASHGGPDNNEQFF. The CDR3 DNA reads TGTGCCAGCCATGGGGGGCCTGATAACAATGAGCAGTTCTTC.

This chain joins TRBV30 and TRBJ2-2; TRBD2 matches at 8 bases. This CDR3 is built from 20 residues. J was trimmed by 5 bases and V by 2 bases; bases with no gene match: 22. Germline assignment: CDR1 GTSNPN and CDR2 SVGIG (reference sequence). The CDR3 protein is CAWSPITPGRGGPRTGELFF. The DNA of the CDR3 is TGTGCCTGGAGTCCTATAACTCCCGGGAGGGGGGGACCGAGGACCGGGGAGCTGTTTTTT.

With respect to this clone: Other nucleotide sequences in the sample specify the same CDR3. The chain joins TRBV4-1 to TRBJ2-5, with 9 nucleotides matching TRBD1. J was trimmed by 1 base and V by 4 bases; bases with no gene match: 4. The germline gives CDR1 MGHRA, CDR2 YSYEKL. This CDR3 is built from 15 residues. The CDR3 DNA reads TGCGCCAGCAGCCTTGGACAGGGGTCCCAAGAGACCCAGTACTTC. Its translation: CASSLGQGSQETQYF.

The chain recombines TRBV5-6 with TRBJ1-1; D might be TRBD1 (5 bases). Per germline, CDR1 SGHDT and CDR2 YYEEEE. The V end lost 5 bases, the J end lost 0 bases, and 11 bases lay between the germline ends. The CDR3 has 14 residues. CDR3 loop: CASRDGTVNTEAFF. Written as DNA, the CDR3 is TGTGCCAGCAGGGATGGGACGGTGAACACTGAAGCTTTCTTT.

This clone was seen once. The chain couples TRBV5-1 to TRBJ2-1, with D tentatively TRBD2 (5 bases). Germline V lookup: CDR1 SGHRS, CDR2 YFSETQ. V was shortened by 0 bases and J by 10 bases, with 11 bases between the two germline ends. This CDR3 comprises 13 residues. DNA for the CDR3: TGCGCCAGCAGCTTGGAGGGTTCGGGGGAGCAGTTCTTC. Its protein is CASSLEGSGEQFF.

The V gene is TRBV19, the J gene TRBJ1-4; D gene uncertain. The CDR3 loop spans 12 amino acids. V was cut by 2 bases and J by 10 bases, with 8 bases left in between. Germline V gives CDR1 LNHDA, CDR2 SQIVND (reference sequence). CDR3 sequence (DNA): TGTGCCAGTAGTATACAGGACGCAAAACTGTTTTTT. Its translation: CASSIQDAKLFF.

The chain links TRBV15 to TRBJ1-5; tentatively, D is TRBD1 (5 bases). The CDR3 length is 14 residues. The germline gives CDR1 LNHNV, CDR2 YYDKDF (reference sequence). Trimming took off 1 base at V and 5 bases at J, with 9 bases between the two ends. The CDR3 nucleotides are TGTGCCACCAGCAGAGTTATAGGGGATCAGCCCCAGCATTTT. It codes for CATSRVIGDQPQHF.

The CDR3 reads CAWSAGQSYEQYF. DNA of the CDR3: TGTGCCTGGAGTGCGGGACAGTCCTACGAGCAGTACTTC. The chain couples TRBV30 to TRBJ2-7; 7 nucleotides align to TRBD1. CDR1 and CDR2 from the germline V gene are GTSNPN and SVGIG (reference sequence). J gave up 1 base and V 1 base, and 1 base lay outside the gene matches. CDR3 length equals 13 residues. The full variable domain, rest sourced from reference TRBV30 and TRBJ2-7, is SQTIHQWPATLVQPVGSPLSLECTVEGTSNPNLYWYRQAAGRGLQLLFYSVGIGQISSEVPQNLSASRPQDRQFILSSKKLLLSDSGFYLCAWSAGQSYEQYFGPGTRLTVT.

The chain has TRBV11-3 and TRBJ2-3, with D perhaps matching TRBD1 (5 bases). This CDR3 has 13 residues. Trimming took 4 bases from V and 4 from J, leaving 9 bases between them. The germline CDR1 and CDR2 sequences are SGHNT and YENEEA. The CDR3 nucleotides are TGTGCCAGCAGCTCCCTGGGGCCAGATACGCAGTATTTT. This gives the protein CASSSLGPDTQYF.

The rearrangement links TRBV6-6 to TRBJ1-5, with D hard to call. From germline, CDR1 is MNHNY and CDR2 SVGAGI (reference sequence). CDR3 length equals 14 residues. V lost 7 bases to trimming and J lost 1 base, with 11 bases between them. The CDR3: CASTRPNSNQPQHF. The CDR3 DNA sequence: TGTGCCAGCACCCGACCCAACAGCAATCAGCCCCAGCATTTT.

This chain connects TRBV2 to TRBJ2-2; D might be TRBD1 (5 bases). Trimming removed 4 bases at V and 7 bases at J, with 16 bases between. The CDR3 contains 15 residues. CDR1 and CDR2 from the germline V gene are SNHLY and FYNNEI. The CDR3 nucleotides are TGTGCCAGCAGTGTTTTGGGGAAGGGGATCGGGGAGCTGTTTTTT. Translated: CASSVLGKGIGELFF.

This clone was seen a few times. In DNA form, the CDR3 reads TGTGCCAGTAGTCCCCATCAGAAACAGTACGAGCAGTACTTC. Its protein is CASSPHQKQYEQYF. The rearrangement links TRBV19 to TRBJ2-7; no firm D call. Per germline, CDR1 LNHDA and CDR2 SQIVND (reference sequence). CDR3 size: 14 residues. V lost 5 bases and J 4 bases, leaving 15 bases between the germline ends.

This chain joins TRBV11-3 and TRBJ2-6, with unresolved D. The V end lost 5 bases, the J end lost 4 bases, and 9 bases lay between the germline ends. Germline loops: CDR1 SGHNT, CDR2 YENEEA. The CDR3 sequence is 14 residues long. The CDR3 nucleotides read TGTGCCAGCAGCCCAACGGCGGGGGCCAACGTCCTGACTTTC. It translates to CASSPTAGANVLTF.

The CDR3 loop is CASSLARVRQYF. The CDR3 DNA follows: TGTGCCAGCAGCTTAGCGCGAGTAAGGCAGTATTTT. The chain recombines TRBV7-8 with TRBJ2-3; D unclear. The CDR3 is made up of 12 amino acids. The ends were cut back, 0 bases at V and 11 bases at J, with 9 bases in the middle. Germline V gives CDR1 SGHVS, CDR2 FQNEAQ.